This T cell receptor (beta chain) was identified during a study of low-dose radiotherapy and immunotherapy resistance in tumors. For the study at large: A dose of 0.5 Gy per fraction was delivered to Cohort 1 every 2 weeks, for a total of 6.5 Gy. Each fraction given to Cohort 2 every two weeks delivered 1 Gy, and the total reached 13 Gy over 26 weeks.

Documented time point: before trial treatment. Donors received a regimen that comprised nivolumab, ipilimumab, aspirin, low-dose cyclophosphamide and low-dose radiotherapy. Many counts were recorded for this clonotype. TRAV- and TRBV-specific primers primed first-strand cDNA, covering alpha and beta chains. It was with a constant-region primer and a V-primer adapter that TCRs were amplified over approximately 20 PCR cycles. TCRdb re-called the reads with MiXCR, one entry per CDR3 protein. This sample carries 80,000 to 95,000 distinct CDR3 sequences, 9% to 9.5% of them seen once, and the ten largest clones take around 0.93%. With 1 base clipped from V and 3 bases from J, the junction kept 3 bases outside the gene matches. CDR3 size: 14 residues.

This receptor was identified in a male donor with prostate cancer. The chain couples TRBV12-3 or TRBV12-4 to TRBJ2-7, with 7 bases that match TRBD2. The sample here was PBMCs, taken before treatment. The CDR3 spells CASSLGLADYEQYF. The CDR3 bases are TGTGCCAGCAGTTTAGGGCTAGCGGACTACGAGCAGTACTTC.